This T cell receptor (beta chain) is from a study of blood T cells in healthy people across ages (dated by TCRdb to between 2014 and 2017). For context, the study as a whole: Template switching captured roughly one uniquely barcoded TCR beta cDNA molecule per two T cells in model experiments. Age-related changes in TCR beta repertoire diversity were measured in the study by deep sequencing normalized with unique cDNA molecular identifiers. Four age groups were formed from the donors: young (average 16 years), middle-aged (less than 40), aged (about 68) and long-lived (around 82). To avoid experimental bias, donors of different ages were spread randomly across the sequencing lanes. The study analyzed two additional independent replicas of 1 million unique cDNA reads from the same blood draw for two donors, one aged 18 to 30 and one aged 80 or older.

Results and caveats for the whole study, not just this receptor: Donor CMV infection status was unknown, potentially confounding age-related changes in expanded clonotypes. Observed TCR beta diversity per million T cells fell roughly linearly with age, and a significant reduction was already apparent by age about 43. Conclusive comparison of naive and antigen-experienced compartments was prevented by the profiling of bulk unsorted PBMCs. A strong correlation was found between observed TCR beta diversity and the percentage of naive T cells measured by flow cytometry. Compared with the aged group, the long-lived group had more naive CD4+ T cells, fewer expanded clones and increased TCR diversity, a pattern suggesting age selection. Estimates of total diversity from one million sequenced T cells were regarded as lower bounds and underestimates.

Receptor libraries were prepared by 5' RACE. These reads were obtained on an Illumina HiSeq 2500. A second PCR of roughly 6 to 12 cycles was performed with a sample-barcoded 5' primer and a J-beta primer mix. A unique molecular identifier was introduced onto each TCR beta cDNA molecule by a template-switch 5' adaptor carrying 12 random nucleotides. At least 2.5 million CDR3-containing paired-end reads were obtained from each sample. First-strand cDNA synthesis was performed from all RNA using the Mint cDNA synthesis kit, with priming by a TRBC-specific oligonucleotide. All cDNA was treated with uracil-DNA glycosylase and then went through a first 18-cycle PCR with the universal primers M1SS and BC2_uni_R. The original methods were these. For normalization, 1 million high-quality reads, each with a distinct molecular identifier, were randomly selected from each sample. Instead of being binned into consensus sequences, reads with shared molecular identifiers were discarded. CDR3 identification, clonotype clustering and error correction used MiTCR with a Q25 quality threshold and the strictest error-elimination algorithm. Lower-bound total TCR beta diversity was estimated with a nonparametric unseen species model using Euler transformation. The raw public reads went through TCRdb reprocessing: fastp at Q25, MiXCR clone calling, in-frame beta chains kept. Each CDR3 protein appears once, grouped with its most common genes and DNA. The V and J calls were not made by the authors but by TCRdb's processing. The sample table shows roughly 800,000 distinct CDR3 sequences, and more than 45% are seen once. The ten biggest clones cover around 20% of the sample.

The approximately 39 donors, aged 6 to 90 years, were systemically healthy Caucasian individuals from Russia. Each donor gave 9.5 to 10 milliliters of peripheral blood, drawn into EDTA-treated Vacutainer tubes. Ficoll-Paque density-gradient centrifugation was used to isolate PBMCs, with at least 7 million per sample. Total RNA was extracted from PBMCs with Trizol reagent, with at least 5 micrograms obtained per sample. For every donor, an aliquot of PBMCs went through flow cytometry to measure the percentages of naive CD45RAhigh/CD27high T cells. On this clonotype: No cognate antigen has been identified for it. No qualities accompany the bases; no much larger clone lies one base away.

The CDR3 covers 18 residues, taking in both the cysteine and the phenylalanine. The retained sequence is limited to the CDR3, 54 bases, with the frame set at the first base. According to the germline V gene, CDR1 reads MNHNS and CDR2 reads SASEGT. The junction carries 17 bases between V and J, which are trimmed by 1 base and 4 bases respectively. The rearranged chain carries TRBV6-1 and TRBJ1-6; D gene: possibly TRBD1, on 5 matching bases. This TCR was recovered from a man aged 25-45 years in good health. Material for sequencing was blood. The CDR3 reads as follows: CASSEVEGSAVYNSPLHF. DNA sequence: TGTGCCAGCAGTGAAGTAGAGGGGTCCGCAGTATATAATTCACCCCTCCACTTT.